This T cell receptor beta chain was obtained from a study of response to subunit inactivated influenza vaccine (dated by TCRdb to 2017 to 2018). Broadly, across the study: Deep quantitative T cell receptor repertoire profiling was used in the study to track responses to a trivalent subunit inactivated influenza vaccine. Overall study results and their limits: The authors suggested that each seasonal influenza vaccination may recruit only a limited number of new T cells.

Comments on this clonotype: What this receptor recognizes is not known. Base qualities are missing; no much larger clone stands one base away.

The germline V gene encodes CDR1 SGHRS and CDR2 YFSETQ. There are 14 amino acids in the CDR3, from cysteine to phenylalanine inclusive. Only CDR3 DNA remains: 42 bases, in frame from the first base. V has 4 bases trimmed and J has 6 bases trimmed; junction bases matching no gene number 6. The library was obtained by RT-PCR. The instrument was an Illumina HiSeq 2500. TCRdb reprocessed the public reads (quality trimming at Q25 with fastp, clone calling with MiXCR) and kept in-frame beta chains. Here each entry gathers all rows of one CDR3 protein and keeps the most common genes and DNA. The sample contains about 650,000 distinct CDR3 sequences, about 15% of them found a single time. Jointly, the top ten make up roughly 11% of the sample.

The TCR was taken from a middle-aged man who received an inactivated influenza vaccine. Donor details come from another sample of the same person, matched by shared clones. The chain couples TRBV5-1 to TRBJ1-1, and 10 bases in between align with TRBD1. The source was PBMCs from blood, collected 11 to 12 days after vaccination. The DNA sequence follows: TGCGCCAGCAGCAGGACAGGGGGGGTCGCTGAAGCTTTCTTT. Translation gives CASSRTGGVAEAFF.